This TCR beta chain was captured by sequencing in a study of early T cells in non-severe SARS-CoV-2 infection. TCRdb recomputed calls from the 5' RACE reads with MiXCR, one row per CDR3 protein. Of 87,000 or so distinct CDR3 sequences in the sample, around 15% are singletons; the top ten hold around 5.8%. Germline V gene data show CDR1 as SGDLS and CDR2 as YYNGEE. V lost 4 bases, J lost 0 bases, and 6 bases stayed unmatched. The CDR3 sequence is 16 residues long. The chain recombines TRBV9 with TRBJ2-2; 7 nucleotides line up with TRBD1. The sequencing sample was made of whole blood. This TCR was recovered from an adult who was a healthcare worker with PCR-confirmed SARS-CoV-2 infection or an uninfected control (not recorded which). Written as DNA, the CDR3 is TGTGCCAGCAGCATTACCGGGACAGCGAACACCGGGGAGCTGTTTTTT. Amino acids: CASSITGTANTGELFF.